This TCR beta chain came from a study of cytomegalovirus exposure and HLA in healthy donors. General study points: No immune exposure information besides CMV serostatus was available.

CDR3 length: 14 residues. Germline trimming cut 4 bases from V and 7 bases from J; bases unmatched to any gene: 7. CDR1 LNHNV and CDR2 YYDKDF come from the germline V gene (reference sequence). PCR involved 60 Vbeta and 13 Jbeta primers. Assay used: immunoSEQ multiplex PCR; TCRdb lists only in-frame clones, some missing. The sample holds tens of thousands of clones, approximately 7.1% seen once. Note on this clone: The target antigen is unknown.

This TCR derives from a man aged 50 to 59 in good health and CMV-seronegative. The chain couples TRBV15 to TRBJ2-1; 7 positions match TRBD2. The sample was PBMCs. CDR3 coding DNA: TGTGCCACCAGCATGGGCGGGGGACGGAATGAGCAGTTCTTC. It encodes CATSMGGGRNEQFF.